This record concerns one T cell receptor (beta chain) sequence. The CDR3 spans 16 residues. V trimming: 0 bases; J trimming: 4 bases; junction bases outside the gene matches: 7. Germline V lookup: CDR1 LNHDA, CDR2 SQIVND (reference sequence). The study recruited people aged roughly 18 to 95 years across approximately 24 US areas. Here immunoSEQ multiplex PCR was the method, and the copy in TCRdb shows in-frame clones only, minus some. The data show approximately 150,000 clones, around four fifths seen once. The sample originates from a study of blood T cell repertoires in COVID-19. Looking at the study overall: Donors in the United States, Italy and Spain gave samples during acute or convalescent COVID-19. The cDNA or gDNA used as material had been derived from T cells, B-cell-depleted T cells, or PBMCs.

The TCR sequence derives from a woman in her forties or fifties with acute COVID-19. The gene calls are TRBV19 and TRBJ1-2; 8 nucleotides align to TRBD1. Sequences were obtained from PBMCs or T cells enriched from blood (not recorded which). The DNA of the CDR3 is TGTGCCAGTAGTATAGAGAGAACCGGGACAGGCTATGGCTACACCTTC. This encodes CASSIERTGTGYGYTF.